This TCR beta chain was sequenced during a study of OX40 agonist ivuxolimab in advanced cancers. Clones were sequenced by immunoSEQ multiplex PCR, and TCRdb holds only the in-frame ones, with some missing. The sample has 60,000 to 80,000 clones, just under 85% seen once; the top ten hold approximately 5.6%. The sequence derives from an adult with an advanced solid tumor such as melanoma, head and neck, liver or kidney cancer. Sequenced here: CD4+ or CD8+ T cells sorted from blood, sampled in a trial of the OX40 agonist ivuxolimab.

The chain's CDR3 is CASSPQAVSGNTIYF. As DNA, the CDR3 is TGTGCCAGCAGCCCCCAGGCCGTCTCTGGAAACACCATATATTTT. The genes are TRBV9 and TRBJ1-3; D not certain. Germline V CDR1 and CDR2: SGDLS, YYNGEE. CDR3 size: 15 residues. V was cut by 4 bases and J by 0 bases, with 11 bases left in between.